Given below is one T cell receptor beta chain in context. Its cognate antigen is unknown. Looked up from germline, CDR1 is ENHRY and CDR2 is SYGVKD. Trimming took off 5 bases at V and 5 bases at J, with 10 bases between the two ends. This CDR3 has 13 amino acids. This sample is part of a study of T cells in Graves' hyperthyroidism and ophthalmopathy. Study-wide findings and caveats: In the analysis, a 13 V-J model separated ophthalmopathy from stable hyperthyroidism.

It was RNA transcripts that yielded the amplified TCR beta CDR3 regions. Carried out on the TCR CDR3, a first-round RT-PCR used the HTBI primer set. TCRdb redid the calling of the multiplex PCR reads with MiXCR, one entry per CDR3 protein. The table includes 660,000 or so distinct CDR3 sequences, around 21% detected once. Diagnoses were made from clinical symptoms, serum measures (thyroxine and TRAb), thyroid ultrasound and orbital computed tomography. This clonotype originated in a man aged 25 to 45 with Graves' ophthalmopathy. The source material was blood. The J gene is TRBJ1-5, the V gene TRBV10-3; D is ambiguous. The CDR3 spells CAISSEKDQPQHF. The DNA for the CDR3 is TGTGCCATCAGTTCTGAAAAGGATCAGCCCCAGCATTTT.